This TCR beta chain was captured in a study of blood T cell repertoires in COVID-19. The wider study: Both acute and convalescent COVID-19 samples were obtained from the United States, Italy and Spain.

V gave up 2 bases and J gave up 1 base; unmatched junction bases: 1. Germline V gives CDR1 MNHEY, CDR2 SMNVEV (reference sequence). The CDR3 is 15 amino acids. Under the authors' procedure: Estimation of nucleated cell counts relied on the amplification of reference gene primers. Profiling relied on immunoSEQ multiplex PCR, and the TCRdb table lists in-frame clones only, not all of them. V and J calls and clone size are given by that table; D and trimming were obtained from the DNA. Of 75,000 to 95,000 clones in the sample, 90% are singletons; the top ten hold about 2.7%. Sequenced material: peripheral blood. The chain carries TRBV27 and TRBJ2-1; 8 nucleotides agree with TRBD2. The clonotype was recovered from a human donor in a cohort sampled during active COVID-19. CDR3 in DNA: TGTGCCAGCAGTTTACGGGGGGGGTCCTACAATGAGCAGTTCTTC. Its protein product is CASSLRGGSYNEQFF.